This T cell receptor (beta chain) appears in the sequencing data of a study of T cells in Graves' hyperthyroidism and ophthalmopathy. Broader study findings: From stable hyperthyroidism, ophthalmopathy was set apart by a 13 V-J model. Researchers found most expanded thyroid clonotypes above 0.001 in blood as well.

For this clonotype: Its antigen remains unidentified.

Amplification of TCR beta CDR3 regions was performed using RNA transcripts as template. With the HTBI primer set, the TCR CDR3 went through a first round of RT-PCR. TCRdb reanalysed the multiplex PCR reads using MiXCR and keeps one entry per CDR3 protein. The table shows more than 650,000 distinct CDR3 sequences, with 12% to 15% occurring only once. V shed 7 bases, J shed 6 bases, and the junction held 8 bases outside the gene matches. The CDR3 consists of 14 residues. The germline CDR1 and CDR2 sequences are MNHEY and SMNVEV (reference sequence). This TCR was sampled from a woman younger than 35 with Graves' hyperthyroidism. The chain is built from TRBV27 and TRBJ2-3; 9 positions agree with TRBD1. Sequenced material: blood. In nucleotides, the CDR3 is TGTGCCAGCAATAACAGGGGGCACCCCGATACGCAGTATTTT. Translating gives CASNNRGHPDTQYF.